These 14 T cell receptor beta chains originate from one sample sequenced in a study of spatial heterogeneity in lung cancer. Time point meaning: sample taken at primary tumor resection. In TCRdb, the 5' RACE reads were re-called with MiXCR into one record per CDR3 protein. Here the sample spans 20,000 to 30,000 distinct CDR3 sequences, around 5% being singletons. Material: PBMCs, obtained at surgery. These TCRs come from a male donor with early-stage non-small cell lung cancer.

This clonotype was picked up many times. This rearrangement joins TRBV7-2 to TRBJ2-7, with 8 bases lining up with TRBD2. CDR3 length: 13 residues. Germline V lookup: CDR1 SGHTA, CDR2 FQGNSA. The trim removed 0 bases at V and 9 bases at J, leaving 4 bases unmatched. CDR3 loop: CASSLAAGDGQYF. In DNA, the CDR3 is TGTGCCAGCAGCTTAGCAGCGGGGGACGGGCAGTACTTC.

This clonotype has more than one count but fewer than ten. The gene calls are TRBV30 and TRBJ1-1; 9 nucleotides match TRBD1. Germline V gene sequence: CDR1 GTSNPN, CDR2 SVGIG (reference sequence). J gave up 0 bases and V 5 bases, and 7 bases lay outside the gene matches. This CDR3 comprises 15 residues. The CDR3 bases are TGTGCCTGGCTGGACAGGGGTAGGATGAACACTGAAGCTTTCTTT. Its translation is CAWLDRGRMNTEAFF.

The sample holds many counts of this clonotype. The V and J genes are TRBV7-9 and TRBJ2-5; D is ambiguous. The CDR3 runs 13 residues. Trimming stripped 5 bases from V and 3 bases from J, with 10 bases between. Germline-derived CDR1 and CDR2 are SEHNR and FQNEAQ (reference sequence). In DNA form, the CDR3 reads TGTGCCAGCAGCACCAGGAACGAAGAGACCCAGTACTTC. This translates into CASSTRNEETQYF.

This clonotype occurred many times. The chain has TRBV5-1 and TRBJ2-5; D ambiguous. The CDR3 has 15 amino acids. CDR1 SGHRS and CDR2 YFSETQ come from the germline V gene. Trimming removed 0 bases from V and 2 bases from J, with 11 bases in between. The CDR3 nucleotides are TGCGCCAGCAGCTTGGCCGCGAACAGTCAAGAGACCCAGTACTTC. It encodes CASSLAANSQETQYF. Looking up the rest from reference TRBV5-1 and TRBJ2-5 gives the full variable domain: KAGVTQTPRYLIKTRGQQVTLSCSPISGHRSVSWYQQTPGQGLQFLFEYFSETQRNKGNFPGRFSGRQFSNSRSEMNVSTLELGDSALYLCASSLAANSQETQYFGPGTRLLVL.

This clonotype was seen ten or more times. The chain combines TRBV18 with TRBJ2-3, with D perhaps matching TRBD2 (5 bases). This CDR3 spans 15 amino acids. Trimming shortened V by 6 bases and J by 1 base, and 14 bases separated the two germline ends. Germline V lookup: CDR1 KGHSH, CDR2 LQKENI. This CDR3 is CASSLRGWGTDTQYF. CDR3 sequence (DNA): TGTGCCAGCTCCCTCCGCGGGTGGGGCACAGATACGCAGTATTTT.

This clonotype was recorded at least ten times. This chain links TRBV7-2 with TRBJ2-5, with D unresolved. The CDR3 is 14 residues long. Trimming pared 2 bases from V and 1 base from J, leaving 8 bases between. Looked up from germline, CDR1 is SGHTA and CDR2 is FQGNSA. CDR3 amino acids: CASSLMGIQETQYF. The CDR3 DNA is TGTGCCAGCAGCTTAATGGGAATCCAAGAGACCCAGTACTTC.

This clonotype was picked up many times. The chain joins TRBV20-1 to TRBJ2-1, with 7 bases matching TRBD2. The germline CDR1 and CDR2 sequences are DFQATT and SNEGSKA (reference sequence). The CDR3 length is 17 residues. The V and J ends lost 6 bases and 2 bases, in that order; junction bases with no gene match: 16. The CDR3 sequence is CSANGRIGGSTYNEQFF. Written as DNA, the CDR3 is TGCAGTGCCAACGGCAGGATTGGCGGGAGTACCTACAATGAGCAGTTCTTC.

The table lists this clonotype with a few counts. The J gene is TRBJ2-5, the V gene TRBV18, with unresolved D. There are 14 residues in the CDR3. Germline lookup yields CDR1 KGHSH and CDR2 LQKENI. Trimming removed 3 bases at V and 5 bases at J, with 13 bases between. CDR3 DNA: TGTGCCAGCTCACCGGACCTTATGGAGGAGACCCAGTACTTC. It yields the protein CASSPDLMEETQYF.

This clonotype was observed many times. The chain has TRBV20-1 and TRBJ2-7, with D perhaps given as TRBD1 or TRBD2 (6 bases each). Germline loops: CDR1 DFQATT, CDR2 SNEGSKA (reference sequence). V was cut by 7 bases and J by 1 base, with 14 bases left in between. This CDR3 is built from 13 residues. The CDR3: CSVPGEDSYEQYF. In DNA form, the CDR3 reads TGCAGTGTTCCAGGGGAGGATTCCTACGAGCAGTACTTC.

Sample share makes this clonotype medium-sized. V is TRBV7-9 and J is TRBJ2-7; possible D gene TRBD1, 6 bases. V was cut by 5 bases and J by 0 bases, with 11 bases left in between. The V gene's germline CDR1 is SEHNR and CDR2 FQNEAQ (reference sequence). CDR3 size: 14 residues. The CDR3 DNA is TGTGCCAGCAGCCCGGGACAATACTCCTACGAGCAGTACTTC. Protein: CASSPGQYSYEQYF. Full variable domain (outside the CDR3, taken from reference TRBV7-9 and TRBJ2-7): DTGVSQNPRHKITKRGQNVTFRCDPISEHNRLYWYRQTLGQGPEFLTYFQNEAQLEKSRLLSDRFSAERPKGSFSTLEIQRTEQGDSAMYLCASSPGQYSYEQYFGPGTRLTVT.

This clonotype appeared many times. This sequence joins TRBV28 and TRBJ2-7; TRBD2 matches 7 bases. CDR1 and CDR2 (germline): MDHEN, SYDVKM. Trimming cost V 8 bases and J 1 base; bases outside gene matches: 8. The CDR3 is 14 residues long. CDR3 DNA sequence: TGTGCCAGCGGACGACGGGGGGATTCCTACGAGCAGTACTTC. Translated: CASGRRGDSYEQYF.

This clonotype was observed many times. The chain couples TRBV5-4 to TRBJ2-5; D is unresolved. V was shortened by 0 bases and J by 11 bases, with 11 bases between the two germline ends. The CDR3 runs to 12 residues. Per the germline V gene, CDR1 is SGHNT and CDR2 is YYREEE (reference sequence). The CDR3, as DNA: TGTGCCAGCAGCTTGGCCGGGCAGAGTCAGTACTTC. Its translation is CASSLAGQSQYF.

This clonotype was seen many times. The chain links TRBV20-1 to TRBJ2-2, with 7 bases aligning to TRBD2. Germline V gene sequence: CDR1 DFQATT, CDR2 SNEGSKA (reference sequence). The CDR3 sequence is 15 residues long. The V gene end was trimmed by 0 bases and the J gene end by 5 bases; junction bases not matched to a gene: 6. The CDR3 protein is CSARDGRAGTGELFF. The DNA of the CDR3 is TGCAGTGCTAGAGATGGGAGGGCCGGAACCGGGGAGCTGTTTTTT.

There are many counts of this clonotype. In DNA, the CDR3 is TGCAGCGTTGACCAGCGGGACGACAATGAGCAGTTCTTC. Protein: CSVDQRDDNEQFF. The gene calls are TRBV29-1 and TRBJ2-1; the match to TRBD2 covers 7 bases. This CDR3 has 13 amino acids. Germline lookup yields CDR1 SQVTM and CDR2 ANQGSEA. Trimming took 3 bases from V and 5 from J; bases not matched to a gene: 4.